This entry is about one T cell receptor (beta chain). Its antigen remains unknown. This sample's RNA came from whole unsorted tissue. The data derive from a study of tumor and adjacent non-tumor tissue in lung cancer. Study context: The cohort had around twelve adenocarcinoma, a couple of squamous cell and 1 small cell patients. Approximately 4.2 million productive TCRbeta reads were obtained per sample on average. Stage I to III disease affected 10 men and about 5 women aged about 31 to 80.

This CDR3 contains 15 residues. CDR1 is LNHNV, CDR2 YYDKDF, per germline (reference sequence). The V and J ends lost 2 bases and 3 bases respectively, with 13 bases between them. TCRbeta libraries were built with three rounds of nested PCR, modified from ARM-PCR. TCRdb used MiXCR to reprocess the multiplex PCR reads, holding one entry per CDR3 protein. The sample lists approximately 90,000 distinct CDR3 sequences, 65% to 75% occurring once. Findings and limits, study-wide: Significantly higher TCR diversity was found in tumor than normal lung.

This receptor was taken from a man in his 60s with non-small cell lung cancer. The chain combines TRBV15 with TRBJ1-2; D is ambiguous. Specimen: lung tumor tissue. The CDR3 loop is CATSRYRGSDYGYTF. The CDR3 DNA is TGTGCCACCAGCAGATATCGGGGATCTGACTATGGCTACACCTTC.